These 21 T cell receptor beta chains originate from one sample sequenced in a study of identical twins. TCRdb used MiXCR to reprocess the 5' RACE reads, holding one entry per CDR3 protein. The table shows hundreds of thousands of distinct CDR3 sequences, with 20% to 25% occurring only once. These data were also reused for a study on yellow fever vaccine responses in identical twins.

Sequencing was done on a sample of CD4+ T cells sorted from blood. Receptors originate from a young woman in good health.

This rearrangement joins TRBV20-1 to TRBJ2-3; a weak D match, TRBD2 (6 bases). Germline lookup yields CDR1 DFQATT and CDR2 SNEGSKA (reference sequence). Trimming removed 6 bases at V and 3 bases at J, with 16 bases between. The CDR3 totals 14 residues. In DNA, the CDR3 is TGCAGTGCCCCTGCGGGCGGGGCTACAGATACGCAGTATTTT. It encodes CSAPAGGATDTQYF.

The sample holds a few counts of this clonotype. The V gene is TRBV6-1, the J gene TRBJ1-4; 7 bases align to TRBD1. Germline trimming cut 6 bases from V and 8 bases from J; bases unmatched to any gene: 9. Germline V gives CDR1 MNHNS, CDR2 SASEGT. CDR3 length: 14 residues. CDR3 residues: CASRPGQVREKLFF. The CDR3 nucleotides read TGTGCCAGCAGACCCGGACAGGTTCGGGAAAAACTGTTTTTT.

V and J are TRBV19 and TRBJ2-7, with 7 nucleotides matching TRBD1. CDR3 length: 14 amino acids. Looked up from germline, CDR1 is LNHDA and CDR2 is SQIVND (reference sequence). V shed 6 bases, J shed 0 bases, and the junction held 5 bases outside the gene matches. CDR3 in DNA: TGTGCCAGTAGATCCGACAGGGCCTCCTACGAGCAGTACTTC. Translated, it gives CASRSDRASYEQYF. Full variable domain (outside the CDR3, taken from reference TRBV19 and TRBJ2-7): DGGITQSPKYLFRKEGQNVTLSCEQNLNHDAMYWYRQDPGQGLRLIYYSQIVNDFQKGDIAEGYSVSREKKESFPLTVTSAQKNPTAFYLCASRSDRASYEQYFGPGTRLTVT.

The CDR3 sequence: CASTTYRGYLSSYEQYF. Written as DNA, the CDR3 is TGTGCCAGCACCACCTACAGGGGTTACCTAAGCTCCTACGAGCAGTACTTC. The chain has TRBV3-1 and TRBJ2-7; TRBD1 matches at 7 bases. The CDR3 contains 17 residues. In germline, CDR1 is LGHDT, CDR2 YNNKEL (reference sequence). V shed 7 bases and J 0 bases; nucleotides not matched to a gene: 15.

The J gene is TRBJ2-3, the V gene TRBV5-1; no reliable D call. This CDR3 is 14 amino acids long. The V and J ends lost 3 bases and 2 bases respectively, with 10 bases between them. Germline V gene data show CDR1 as SGHRS and CDR2 as YFSETQ. The CDR3 DNA reads as TGCGCCAGCAGCTCCGGCTACCCCACAGATACGCAGTATTTT. Encoded protein: CASSSGYPTDTQYF.

This clonotype was counted a few times. The rearrangement uses TRBV2 and TRBJ2-7, with D perhaps being TRBD1 or TRBD2 (5 bases each). Germline V gives CDR1 SNHLY, CDR2 FYNNEI. The CDR3 is made up of 14 amino acids. V was cut by 4 bases and J by 2 bases, with 12 bases left in between. CDR3 bases: TGTGCCAGCAGTGGGGCAGGGAGAACCTACGAGCAGTACGTC. As protein: CASSGAGRTYEQYV.

This clonotype was picked up a small number of times. V gene TRBV9 combines with J gene TRBJ2-3; tentatively, D is TRBD2 (5 bases). V was cut by 4 bases and J by 2 bases, with 11 bases left in between. From germline, CDR1 is SGDLS and CDR2 YYNGEE. CDR3 length equals 14 residues. The CDR3 loop reads CASSPDLNTDTQYF. CDR3 coding DNA: TGTGCCAGCAGCCCGGACTTAAACACAGATACGCAGTATTTT.

This chain joins TRBV7-2 and TRBJ2-5; TRBD2 is a possible D gene (5 bases). Germline loops: CDR1 SGHTA, CDR2 FQGNSA. This CDR3 contains 15 residues. V gave up 5 bases and J gave up 1 base, with 14 bases separating them. The CDR3 region is CASSPGGSVQETQYF. CDR3 sequence (DNA): TGTGCCAGCAGCCCAGGCGGGTCAGTCCAAGAGACCCAGTACTTC.

The V and J genes are TRBV11-2 and TRBJ1-1; D remains ambiguous. V lost 1 base and J lost 4, with 10 bases in between. From germline, CDR1 is SGHAT and CDR2 FQNNGV. CDR3 length: 14 residues. This chain's CDR3 is CASSLVYPATEAFF. The CDR3, as DNA: TGTGCCAGCAGCTTAGTTTACCCGGCCACTGAAGCTTTCTTT.

CDR3 sequence: CASSYWGHGEQYF. The CDR3 DNA is TGTGCCAGCAGTTACTGGGGGCATGGCGAGCAGTACTTC. This chain links TRBV6-5 with TRBJ2-7; D is possibly TRBD1 (6 bases). CDR3 length equals 13 residues. Trimming took 1 base from V and 6 from J, leaving 10 bases between them. Germline V gene data show CDR1 as MNHEY and CDR2 as SVGAGI.

The V gene is TRBV3-1, the J gene TRBJ2-7, with 8 bases lining up with TRBD1. The CDR3 totals 15 residues. After removal of 3 bases from V and 4 bases from J, the junction contained 8 bases not matched to a gene. Germline CDR1 is LGHDT and CDR2 is YNNKEL (reference sequence). CDR3 protein: CASSHSDRGGYEQYF. The CDR3 region has the DNA TGTGCCAGCAGCCACTCCGACAGGGGAGGTTACGAGCAGTACTTC.

This clonotype was seen only a few times. This chain uses TRBV10-3 with TRBJ2-3, with TRBD2 matching 16 bases. The ends lost 5 bases at V and 3 bases at J; junction bases unmatched: 5. CDR1 is ENHRY and CDR2 is SYGVKD in the germline V gene. The CDR3 contains 17 residues. The CDR3 nucleotides are TGTGCCATCAGTCCGGGACTAGCGGGGGGGAAAACAGATACGCAGTATTTT. This translates into CAISPGLAGGKTDTQYF.

This sequence joins TRBV6-1 and TRBJ1-4; D may be TRBD1 (6 bases). CDR1 is MNHNS and CDR2 is SASEGT in the germline V gene. Trimming removed 6 bases from V and 3 bases from J, with 17 bases in between. This CDR3 contains 16 residues. In nucleotides, the CDR3 is TGTGCCAGCAGGGGGACAACCACCGCTTCTAATGAAAAACTGTTTTTT. It encodes CASRGTTTASNEKLFF.

This clonotype turned up a few times. V gene TRBV15 combines with J gene TRBJ2-7; 9 bases are a match to TRBD2. Germline-derived CDR1 and CDR2 are LNHNV and YYDKDF (reference sequence). The length of the CDR3 is 15 residues. With 3 bases clipped from V and 4 bases from J, the junction kept 7 bases outside the gene matches. This chain's CDR3 is CATSSGGLAGYEQYF. The CDR3 DNA reads TGTGCCACCAGCAGTGGCGGGCTAGCGGGGTACGAGCAGTACTTC.

In this sample, this clonotype turned up a few times. The chain has TRBV28 and TRBJ1-6; D not certain. Trimming removed 6 bases at V and 6 bases at J, with 18 bases between. This CDR3 contains 16 residues. Per the germline V gene, CDR1 is MDHEN and CDR2 is SYDVKM. The CDR3 is CASSRYIGFGNSPLHF. For the CDR3, the DNA is TGTGCCAGCAGCCGATACATAGGGTTTGGTAATTCACCCCTCCACTTT.

This sequence joins TRBV6-1 and TRBJ2-1, with 12 bases matching TRBD2. J was trimmed by 6 bases and V by 1 base; bases with no gene match: 1. CDR1 is MNHNS, CDR2 SASEGT, per germline. CDR3 length: 15 amino acids. CDR3 region: CASSEGLAGVNEQFF. DNA for the CDR3: TGTGCCAGCAGTGAAGGACTAGCGGGAGTCAATGAGCAGTTCTTC.

The V gene is TRBV11-3, the J gene TRBJ1-1; D is unresolved. Trimming took 5 bases from V and 1 from J, leaving 14 bases between them. The CDR3 extends over 15 amino acids. Germline assignment: CDR1 SGHNT and CDR2 YENEEA. The CDR3 DNA reads as TGTGCCAGCAGCCGGCAGATCACACCGAACACTGAAGCTTTCTTT. Protein product: CASSRQITPNTEAFF.

This clonotype was seen a handful of times. This chain uses TRBV21-1 with TRBJ2-7; no DNA check was done on the table's D call, TRBD1. TRBV21-1 has pseudogene status. This CDR3 is 13 amino acids long. In DNA, the CDR3 is TGTGCCAGGGGGGGGGCTAGCTCCTACGAGCAGTACGTC. It specifies CARGGASSYEQYV.

This chain uses TRBV10-3 with TRBJ1-4, with 11 bases aligning to TRBD1. After removal of 4 bases from V and 8 bases from J, the junction contained 0 bases not matched to a gene. This CDR3 is built from 13 residues. Per germline, CDR1 ENHRY and CDR2 SYGVKD. CDR3: CAISGDRGEKLFF. In nucleotides, the CDR3 is TGTGCCATCAGTGGGGACAGGGGGGAAAAACTGTTTTTT.

This clonotype was counted at least ten times. The genes are TRBV3-1 and TRBJ1-1; the D is unclear. Between the trimmed V and J ends, which lost 0 bases and 1 base, there was a span of 9 bases. The CDR3 covers 15 residues. Germline V lookup: CDR1 LGHDT, CDR2 YNNKEL (reference sequence). CDR3 sequence (DNA): TGTGCCAGCAGCCAAGACCCCCAAACGAACACTGAAGCTTTCTTT. Translating it yields CASSQDPQTNTEAFF.

This chain joins TRBV24-1 and TRBJ2-7; the D is unclear. In germline, CDR1 is KGHDR, CDR2 SFDVKD. The CDR3 consists of 15 residues. V lost 3 bases and J 2 bases, leaving 13 bases between the germline ends. The CDR3 nucleotides read TGTGCCACCAGTGATCCGAGTTCGCCCACCTACGAGCAGTACTTC. Encoded protein: CATSDPSSPTYEQYF.